What follows describes a single T cell receptor (beta chain). The antigen remains unidentified. Profiled with immunoSEQ multiplex PCR; TCRdb holds only in-frame clones, not every one. The table includes around 120,000 clones, 80% to 90% detected once. This record comes from a study of identifying expanded T cells in peripheral blood. Study-wide results and caveats: Roughly two-week clone count variance significantly increased as total template count grew.

During the collection period, no donor immune events like infections were recorded. Sequenced sample: blood. The receptor was derived from a person aged 18 to 75 in good health.

DNA for the CDR3: TGTGCCATCAGTGCCTCGGGACTAGCAACAGATACGCAGTATTTT. Its protein is CAISASGLATDTQYF. This chain links TRBV10-3 with TRBJ2-3; 9 bases are a match to TRBD2. The V and J ends lost 4 bases and 3 bases, in that order; junction bases with no gene match: 5. This CDR3 contains 15 residues. The V gene's germline CDR1 is ENHRY and CDR2 SYGVKD.